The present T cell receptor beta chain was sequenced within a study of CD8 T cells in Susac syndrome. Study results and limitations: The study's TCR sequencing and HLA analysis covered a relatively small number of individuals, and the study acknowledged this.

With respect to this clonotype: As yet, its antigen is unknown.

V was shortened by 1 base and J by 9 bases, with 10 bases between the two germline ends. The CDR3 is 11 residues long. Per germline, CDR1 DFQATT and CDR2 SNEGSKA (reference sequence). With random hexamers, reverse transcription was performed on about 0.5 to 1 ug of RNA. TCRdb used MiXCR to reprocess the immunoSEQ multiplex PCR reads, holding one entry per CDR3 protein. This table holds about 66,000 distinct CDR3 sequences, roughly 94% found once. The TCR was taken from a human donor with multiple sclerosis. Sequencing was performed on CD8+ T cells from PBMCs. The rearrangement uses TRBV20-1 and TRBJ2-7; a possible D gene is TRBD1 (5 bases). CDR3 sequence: CSARVSTGQYF. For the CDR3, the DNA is TGCAGTGCTAGAGTCAGTACAGGGCAGTACTTC.